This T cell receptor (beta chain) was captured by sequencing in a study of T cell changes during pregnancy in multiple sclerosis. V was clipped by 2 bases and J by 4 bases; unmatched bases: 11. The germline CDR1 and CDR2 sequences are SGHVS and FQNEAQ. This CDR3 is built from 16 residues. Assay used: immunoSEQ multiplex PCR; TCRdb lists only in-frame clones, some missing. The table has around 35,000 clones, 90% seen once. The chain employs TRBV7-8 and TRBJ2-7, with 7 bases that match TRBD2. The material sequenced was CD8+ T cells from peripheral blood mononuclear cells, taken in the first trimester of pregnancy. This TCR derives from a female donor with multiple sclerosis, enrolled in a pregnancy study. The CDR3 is CASSLSLGGRVYEQYF. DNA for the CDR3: TGTGCCAGCAGCTTAAGTTTAGGTGGGAGGGTGTACGAGCAGTACTTC.